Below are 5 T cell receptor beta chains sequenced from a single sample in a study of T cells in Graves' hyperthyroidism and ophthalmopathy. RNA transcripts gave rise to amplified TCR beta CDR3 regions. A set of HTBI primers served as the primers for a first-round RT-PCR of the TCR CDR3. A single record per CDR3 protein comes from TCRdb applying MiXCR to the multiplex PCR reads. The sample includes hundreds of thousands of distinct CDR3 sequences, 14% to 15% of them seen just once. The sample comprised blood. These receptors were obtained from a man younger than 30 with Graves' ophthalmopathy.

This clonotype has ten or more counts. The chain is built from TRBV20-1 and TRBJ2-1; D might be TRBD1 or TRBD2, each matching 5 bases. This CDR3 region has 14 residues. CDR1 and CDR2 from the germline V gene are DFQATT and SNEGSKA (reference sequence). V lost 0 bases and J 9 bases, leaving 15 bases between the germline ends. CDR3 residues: CSARDRRGRGEQFF. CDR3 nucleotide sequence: TGCAGTGCTAGAGATCGTCGGGGACGGGGTGAGCAGTTCTTC.

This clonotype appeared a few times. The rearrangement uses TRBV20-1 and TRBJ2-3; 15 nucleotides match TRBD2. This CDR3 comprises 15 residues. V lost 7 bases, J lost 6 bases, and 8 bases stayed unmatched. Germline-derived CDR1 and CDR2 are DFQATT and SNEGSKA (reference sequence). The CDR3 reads CSVGLAGGGTDTQYF. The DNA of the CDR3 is TGCAGTGTGGGACTAGCGGGGGGTGGAACGGATACGCAGTATTTT.

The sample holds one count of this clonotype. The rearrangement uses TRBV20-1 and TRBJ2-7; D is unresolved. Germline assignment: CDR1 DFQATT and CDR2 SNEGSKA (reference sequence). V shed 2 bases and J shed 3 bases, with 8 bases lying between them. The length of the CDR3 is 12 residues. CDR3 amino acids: CSARWSFYEQYF. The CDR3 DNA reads TGCAGTGCTAGATGGTCCTTCTACGAGCAGTACTTC.

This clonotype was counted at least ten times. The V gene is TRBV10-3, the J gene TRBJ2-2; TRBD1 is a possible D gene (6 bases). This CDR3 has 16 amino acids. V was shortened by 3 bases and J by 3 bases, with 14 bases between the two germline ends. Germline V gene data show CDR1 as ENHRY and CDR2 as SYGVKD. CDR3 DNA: TGTGCCATCAGTGACTCGACTGGACAGCACACCGGGGAGCTGTTTTTT. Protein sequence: CAISDSTGQHTGELFF.

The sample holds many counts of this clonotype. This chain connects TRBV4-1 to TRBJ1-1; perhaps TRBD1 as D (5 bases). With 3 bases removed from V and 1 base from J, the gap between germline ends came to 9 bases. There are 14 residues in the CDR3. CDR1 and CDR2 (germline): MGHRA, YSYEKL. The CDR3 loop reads CASSHGAGNTEAFF. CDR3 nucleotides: TGCGCCAGCAGCCATGGGGCAGGGAACACTGAAGCTTTCTTT.